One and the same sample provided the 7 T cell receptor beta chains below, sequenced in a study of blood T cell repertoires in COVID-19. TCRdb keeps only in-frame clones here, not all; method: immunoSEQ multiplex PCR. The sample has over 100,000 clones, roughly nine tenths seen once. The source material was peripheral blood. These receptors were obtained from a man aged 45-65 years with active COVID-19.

The CDR3 region is CASSLGQGPFYEQYF. The CDR3 coding sequence is TGTGCCAGCAGCTTGGGACAGGGACCTTTCTACGAGCAGTACTTC. V is TRBV7-8 and J is TRBJ2-7, with 9 bases that match TRBD1. The ends lost 3 bases at V and 3 bases at J; junction bases unmatched: 6. The CDR3 loop spans 15 amino acids. CDR1 and CDR2 from the germline V gene are SGHVS and FQNEAQ.

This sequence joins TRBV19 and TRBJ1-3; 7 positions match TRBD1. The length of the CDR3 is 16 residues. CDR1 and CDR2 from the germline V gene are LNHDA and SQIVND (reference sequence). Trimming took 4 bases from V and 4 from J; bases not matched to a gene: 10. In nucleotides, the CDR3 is TGTGCCAGTAGTAGACTTTTCGGGACAGAAGGAAACACCATATATTTT. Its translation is CASSRLFGTEGNTIYF.

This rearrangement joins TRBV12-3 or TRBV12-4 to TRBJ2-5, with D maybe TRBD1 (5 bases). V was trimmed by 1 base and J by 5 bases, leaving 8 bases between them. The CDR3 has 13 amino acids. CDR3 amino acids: CASSLGGAETQYF. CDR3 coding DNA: TGTGCCAGCAGTTTAGGTGGGGCGGAGACCCAGTACTTC.

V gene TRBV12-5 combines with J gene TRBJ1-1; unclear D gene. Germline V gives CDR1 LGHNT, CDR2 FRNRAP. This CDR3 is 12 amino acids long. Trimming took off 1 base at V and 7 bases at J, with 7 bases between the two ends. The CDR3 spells CASGLERGEAFF. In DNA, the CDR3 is TGTGCTAGTGGTTTGGAGAGAGGTGAAGCTTTCTTT.

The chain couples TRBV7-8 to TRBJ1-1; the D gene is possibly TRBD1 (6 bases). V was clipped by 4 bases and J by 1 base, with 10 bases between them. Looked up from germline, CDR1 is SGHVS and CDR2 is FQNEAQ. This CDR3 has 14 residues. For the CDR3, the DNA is TGTGCCAGCAGCTCCCAGGGACAGAACACTGAAGCTTTCTTT. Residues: CASSSQGQNTEAFF.

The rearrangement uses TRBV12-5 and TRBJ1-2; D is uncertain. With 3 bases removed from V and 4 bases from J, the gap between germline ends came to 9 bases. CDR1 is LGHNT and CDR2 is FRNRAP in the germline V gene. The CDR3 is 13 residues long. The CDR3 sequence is CASGFMTGYGYTF. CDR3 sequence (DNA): TGTGCTAGTGGTTTCATGACGGGCTATGGCTACACCTTC.

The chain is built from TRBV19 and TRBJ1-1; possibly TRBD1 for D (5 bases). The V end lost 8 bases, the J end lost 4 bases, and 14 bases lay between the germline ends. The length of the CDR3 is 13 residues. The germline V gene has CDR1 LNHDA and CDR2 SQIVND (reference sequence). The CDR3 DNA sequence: TGTGCCAGTTTGGGGGGGTTCGGCACTGAAGCTTTCTTT. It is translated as CASLGGFGTEAFF.